Sequencing of this T cell receptor beta chain was carried out in a study of Ad26.COV2.S vaccination and SARS-CoV-2 variants. Looking at the study overall: A participant enrolled in the COV1001 Ad26.COV2.S trial arm provided the sample. Donor got 5x10^10 or 1x10^11 viral particles of Ad26.COV2.S.

Data came from immunoSEQ multiplex PCR; TCRdb stores just in-frame clones and leaves some out. The repertoire holds about 680,000 clones, more than 80% seen once, with around 1.4% in the top ten. Of note for this clone: As yet, its antigen is unknown.

The treatment is: roughly 18 received Ad26.COV2.S at low or high dose, single or two shots; five or six received placebo; per-sample allocation not given. It was on day 63 after the first vaccine or placebo injection that samples were taken. Donor was an adult aged 18-55 years in Boston. CDR3 length equals 13 residues. Looked up from germline, CDR1 is LNHDA and CDR2 is SQIVND (reference sequence). V was trimmed by 2 bases and J by 7 bases, leaving 11 bases between them. General study findings and limits: Total T cell responses, in the TCR breadth and depth analyses, may have been underestimated.

This sequence was found in a person between 18 and 60 years old who received the Ad26.COV2.S COVID-19 vaccine or a placebo. Specimen: peripheral blood, collected in a trial of Ad26.COV2.S vaccine versus placebo. The V call is TRBV19, the J call TRBJ1-2; D is uncertain. The CDR3 nucleotides are TGTGCCAGTAGTATATACTCTACCGGTGGCTACACCTTC. Translation: CASSIYSTGGYTF.